This TCR beta chain was captured in a study of T cells in Graves' hyperthyroidism and ophthalmopathy. Fresh peripheral blood, under 13 ml, was the source of the PBMCs. The source material, RNA transcripts, was used to amplify TCR beta CDR3 regions. A set of HTBI primers served as the primers for a first-round RT-PCR of the TCR CDR3. Using its own MiXCR run on the multiplex PCR reads, TCRdb lists one record per CDR3 protein. The sample lists hundreds of thousands of distinct CDR3 sequences, over 13% occurring once. The germline V gene has CDR1 DFQATT and CDR2 SNEGSKA (reference sequence). Germline trimming cut 6 bases from V and 7 bases from J; bases unmatched to any gene: 12. The CDR3 consists of 16 residues.

The J gene is TRBJ2-1, the V gene TRBV20-1, with TRBD2 identical over 13 bases. Input material: blood. The receptor comes from a man between 50 and 59 years old with Graves' ophthalmopathy. The CDR3 loop reads CSAGGGLAGRVNEQFF. The CDR3 region has the DNA TGCAGTGCGGGGGGGGGACTAGCGGGAAGGGTGAATGAGCAGTTCTTC.